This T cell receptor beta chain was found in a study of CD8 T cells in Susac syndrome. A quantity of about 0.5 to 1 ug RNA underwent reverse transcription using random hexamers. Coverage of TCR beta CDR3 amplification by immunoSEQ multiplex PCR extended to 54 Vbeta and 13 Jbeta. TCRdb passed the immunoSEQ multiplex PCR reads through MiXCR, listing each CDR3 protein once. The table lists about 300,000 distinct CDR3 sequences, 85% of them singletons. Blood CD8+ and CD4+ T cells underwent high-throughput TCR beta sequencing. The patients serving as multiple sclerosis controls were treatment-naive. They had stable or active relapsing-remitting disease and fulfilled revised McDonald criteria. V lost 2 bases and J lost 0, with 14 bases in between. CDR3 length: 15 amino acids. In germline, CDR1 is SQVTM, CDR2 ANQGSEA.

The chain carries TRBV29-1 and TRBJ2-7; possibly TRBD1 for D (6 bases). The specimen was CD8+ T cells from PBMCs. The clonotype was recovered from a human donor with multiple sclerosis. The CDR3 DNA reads TGCAGCGTTGAAACCCCGGGACATAGCTCCTACGAGCAGTACTTC. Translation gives CSVETPGHSSYEQYF.